This passage covers 4 T cell receptor beta chains from one sample sequenced in a study of blood T cell repertoires in COVID-19. Sequenced by immunoSEQ multiplex PCR; TCRdb stores in-frame clones only, minus some. The repertoire has 80,000 to 95,000 clones, approximately 87% of them found once; the top ten carry about 15%. The sample was peripheral blood. Receptor source: a human donor in a cohort sampled during active COVID-19.

The V and J genes are TRBV29-1 and TRBJ1-3; tentatively, D is TRBD1 (6 bases). The CDR3 totals 15 residues. V lost 4 bases, J lost 4 bases, and 17 bases lay in between. CDR1 and CDR2 from the germline V gene are SQVTM and ANQGSEA. The CDR3 DNA follows: TGCAGCGTTGTCGACAGGCCGGGTCAGGGAAACACCATATATTTT. This gives the protein CSVVDRPGQGNTIYF.

The chain uses TRBV29-1 and TRBJ2-7; D gene uncertain. Germline CDR1 reads SQVTM; CDR2 reads ANQGSEA. Trimming took off 4 bases at V and 6 bases at J, with 13 bases between the two ends. The CDR3 is 12 residues long. This chain's CDR3 is CSVVSVGGEQYF. CDR3 sequence (DNA): TGCAGCGTTGTCTCGGTCGGTGGCGAGCAGTACTTC.

V usage is TRBV2 and J usage is TRBJ1-5; 8 nucleotides agree with TRBD1. CDR3 length: 14 amino acids. Germline CDR1 and CDR2: SNHLY and FYNNEI. Trimming cost V 3 bases and J 7 bases; bases outside gene matches: 5. The DNA for the CDR3 is TGTGCCAGCAGTGAGTTACAGGGGGTACAGCCCCAGCATTTT. Protein sequence: CASSELQGVQPQHF.

This rearrangement joins TRBV7-2 to TRBJ2-7; 13 nucleotides match TRBD2. The V and J ends lost 5 bases and 3 bases, in that order; junction bases with no gene match: 7. The CDR3 covers 16 residues. Germline V gene data show CDR1 as SGHTA and CDR2 as FQGNSA. The CDR3 bases are TGTGCCAGCAGCCAAACTAGCGGGGGGGCCGGCTACGAGCAGTACTTC. Translation gives CASSQTSGGAGYEQYF.